The clone carrying this T cell receptor (beta chain) has a handful of counts. Antigen: not known. This record belongs to a study of T cell repertoires in cytomegalovirus infection. One entry per CDR3 protein results from TCRdb running MiXCR on the reads. In the table there are approximately 990,000 distinct CDR3 sequences, roughly 30% of which are singletons. Germline CDR1 is MNHEY and CDR2 is SMNVEV (reference sequence). Trimming left V 10 bases short and J 4 bases short, with 19 bases between. The CDR3 is 14 residues long. The specimen was cultured CD8+ T cells from PBMCs, collected from culture after CMV antigen stimulation. This TCR derives from a human donor in good health (CMV status not recorded). Some clones in this sample may be carry-over from other donors' samples. V gene TRBV27 combines with J gene TRBJ1-2; tentative D call: TRBD1 (6 bases). The CDR3 bases are TGTGCCACCGCCCGGTCGGGGGCGGGCTATGGCTACACCTTC. Translation: CATARSGAGYGYTF.